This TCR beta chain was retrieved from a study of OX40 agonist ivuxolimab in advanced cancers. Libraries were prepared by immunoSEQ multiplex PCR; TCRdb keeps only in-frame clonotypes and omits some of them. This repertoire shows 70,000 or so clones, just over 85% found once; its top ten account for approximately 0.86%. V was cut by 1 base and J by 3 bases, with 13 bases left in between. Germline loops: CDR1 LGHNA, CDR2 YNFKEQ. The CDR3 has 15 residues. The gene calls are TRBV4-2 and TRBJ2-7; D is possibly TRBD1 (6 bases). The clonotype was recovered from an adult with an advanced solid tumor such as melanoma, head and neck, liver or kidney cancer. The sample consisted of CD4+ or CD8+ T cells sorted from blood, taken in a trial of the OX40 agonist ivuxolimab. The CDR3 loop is CASSQAGQTVYEQYF. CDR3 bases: TGTGCCAGCAGCCAAGCCGGACAGACAGTCTACGAGCAGTACTTC.